This TCR beta chain was recorded in a study of blood T cell repertoires in COVID-19. Study-level background: Sites in the United States, Italy and Spain provided acute and convalescent COVID-19 samples. PBMCs, B-cell-depleted T cells, or T cells provided the cDNA or gDNA that made up the material.

As handled by the study authors: How many nucleated cells were present was estimated from reference gene primer amplification. The assay was immunoSEQ multiplex PCR, and TCRdb's table has in-frame clones only and misses some. D and trimming were read from the DNA, whereas the V and J calls and clone size are those reported in that table. The profile shows fewer than 95,000 clones, 89% of them singletons. Sequencing was done on a sample of peripheral blood. This clonotype originated in a man aged 50-60 years with acute or convalescent COVID-19.

The CDR3 DNA reads TGTGCCAGCTCAATGGACAGGGGAGCCTATGGCTACACCTTC. Protein product: CASSMDRGAYGYTF. This rearrangement joins TRBV18 to TRBJ1-2; TRBD1 matches 9 bases. This CDR3 region has 14 residues. CDR1 KGHSH and CDR2 LQKENI come from the germline V gene. The ends lost 5 bases at V and 4 bases at J; junction bases unmatched: 5.